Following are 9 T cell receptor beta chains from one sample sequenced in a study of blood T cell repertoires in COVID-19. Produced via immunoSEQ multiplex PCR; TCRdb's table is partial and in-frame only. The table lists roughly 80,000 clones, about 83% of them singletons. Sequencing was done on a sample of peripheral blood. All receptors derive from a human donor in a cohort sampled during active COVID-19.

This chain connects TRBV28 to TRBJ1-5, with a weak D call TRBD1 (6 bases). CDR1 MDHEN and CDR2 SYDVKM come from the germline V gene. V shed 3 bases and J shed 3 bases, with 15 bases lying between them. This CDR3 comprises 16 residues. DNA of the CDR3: TGTGCCAGCAGTTTCCACAGGGTAGGGGACAATCAGCCCCAGCATTTT. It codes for CASSFHRVGDNQPQHF.

DNA of the CDR3: TGTGCCAGCAGTTTATGGTCGACAGTGAACACTGAAGCTTTCTTT. Its protein is CASSLWSTVNTEAFF. The J gene is TRBJ1-1, the V gene TRBV27; the D gene is possibly TRBD1 (5 bases). This CDR3 comprises 15 residues. CDR1 MNHEY and CDR2 SMNVEV come from the germline V gene (reference sequence). The germline V and J ends were trimmed by 1 base and 0 bases, with 9 bases remaining between them.

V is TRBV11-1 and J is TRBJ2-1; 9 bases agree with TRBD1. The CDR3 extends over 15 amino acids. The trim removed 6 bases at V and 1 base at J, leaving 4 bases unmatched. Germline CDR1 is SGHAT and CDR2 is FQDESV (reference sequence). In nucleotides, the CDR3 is TGTGCCAGCAGGTCCGGGACAGGGTCCTACAATGAGCAGTTCTTC. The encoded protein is CASRSGTGSYNEQFF.

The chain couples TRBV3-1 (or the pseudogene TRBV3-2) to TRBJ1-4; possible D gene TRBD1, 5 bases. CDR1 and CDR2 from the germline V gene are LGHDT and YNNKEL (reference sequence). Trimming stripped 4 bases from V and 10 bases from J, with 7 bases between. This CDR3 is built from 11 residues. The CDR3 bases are TGTGCCAGCAGCCCCGGGGGAAAACTGTTTTTT. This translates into CASSPGGKLFF.

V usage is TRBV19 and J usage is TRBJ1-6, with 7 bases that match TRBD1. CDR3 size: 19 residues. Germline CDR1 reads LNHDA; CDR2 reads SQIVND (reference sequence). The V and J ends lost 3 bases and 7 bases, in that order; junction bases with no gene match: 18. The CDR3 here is CASSILPHNLQGRNSPLHF. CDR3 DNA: TGTGCCAGTAGTATCCTACCTCACAACCTACAGGGGCGCAATTCACCCCTCCACTTT.

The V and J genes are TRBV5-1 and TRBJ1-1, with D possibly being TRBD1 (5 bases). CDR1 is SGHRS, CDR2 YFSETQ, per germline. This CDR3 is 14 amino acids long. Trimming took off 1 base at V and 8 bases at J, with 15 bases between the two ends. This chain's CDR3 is CASSLRSTGEEAFF. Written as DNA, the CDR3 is TGCGCCAGCAGCTTGAGGTCTACGGGGGAAGAAGCTTTCTTT.

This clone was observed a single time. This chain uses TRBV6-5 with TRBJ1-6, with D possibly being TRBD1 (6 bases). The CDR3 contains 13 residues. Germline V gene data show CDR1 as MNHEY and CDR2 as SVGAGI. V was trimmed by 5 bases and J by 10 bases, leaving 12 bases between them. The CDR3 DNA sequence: TGTGCCAGCAGTCCACAGGGCGGATCACCCCTCCACTTT. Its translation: CASSPQGGSPLHF.

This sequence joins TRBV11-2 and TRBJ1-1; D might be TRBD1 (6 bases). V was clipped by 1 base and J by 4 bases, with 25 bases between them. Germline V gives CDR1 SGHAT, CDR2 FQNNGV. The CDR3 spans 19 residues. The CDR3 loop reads CASSLANSEGLRGGTEAFF. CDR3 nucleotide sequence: TGTGCCAGCAGCTTAGCCAATTCAGAAGGTCTACGAGGGGGCACTGAAGCTTTCTTT.

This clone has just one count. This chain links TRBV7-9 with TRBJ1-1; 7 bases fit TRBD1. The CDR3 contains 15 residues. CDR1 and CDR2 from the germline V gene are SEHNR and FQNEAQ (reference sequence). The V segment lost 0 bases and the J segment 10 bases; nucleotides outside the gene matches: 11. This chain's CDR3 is CASSLAAAGGWGAFF. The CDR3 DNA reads TGTGCCAGCAGCTTAGCGGCAGCAGGGGGGTGGGGAGCTTTCTTT.